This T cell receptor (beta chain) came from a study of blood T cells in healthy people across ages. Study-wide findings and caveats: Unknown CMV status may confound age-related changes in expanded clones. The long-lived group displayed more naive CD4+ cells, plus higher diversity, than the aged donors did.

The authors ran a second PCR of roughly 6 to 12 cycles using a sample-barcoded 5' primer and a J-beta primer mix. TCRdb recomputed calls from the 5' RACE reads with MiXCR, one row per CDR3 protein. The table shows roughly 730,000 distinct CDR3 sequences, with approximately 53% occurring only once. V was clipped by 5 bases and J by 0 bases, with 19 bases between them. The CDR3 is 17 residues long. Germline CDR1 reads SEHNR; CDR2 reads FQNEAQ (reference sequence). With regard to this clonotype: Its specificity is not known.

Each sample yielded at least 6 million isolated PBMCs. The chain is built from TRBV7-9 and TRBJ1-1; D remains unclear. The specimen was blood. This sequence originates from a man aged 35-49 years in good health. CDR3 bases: TGTGCCAGCAGCCCTAGGGCCGTCGGAGCCCTGAACACTGAAGCTTTCTTT. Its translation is CASSPRAVGALNTEAFF.